Each of the 20 T cell receptor beta chains below was sequenced from the same sample in a study of somatic mutations in cytotoxic T cells in rheumatoid arthritis. Only in-frame clones appear in the TCRdb table, and some are missing; sequencing was by immunoSEQ multiplex PCR. This sample carries 15,000 to 20,000 clones, over 70% of them seen once, and the ten largest clones take under 12%. The specimen sequenced was CD8+ T cells sorted from blood. The source is a woman aged 50 to 60 in good health.

The CDR3: CASSYSRRIPYEQYF. The CDR3 region has the DNA TGTGCCAGCAGTTACTCTAGGAGGATTCCATACGAGCAGTACTTC. The rearrangement links TRBV6-5 to TRBJ2-7; perhaps TRBD2 as D (5 bases). The V and J ends lost 0 bases and 4 bases respectively, with 13 bases between them. The CDR3 is 15 amino acids. CDR1 and CDR2 (germline): MNHEY, SVGAGI.

The chain combines TRBV5-6 with TRBJ2-3; 8 nucleotides match TRBD2. This CDR3 spans 18 amino acids. The junction had 17 bases not matched to a gene; V was cut back by 2 bases and J by 6 bases. Germline assignment: CDR1 SGHDT and CDR2 YYEEEE. Written as DNA, the CDR3 is TGTGCCAGCAGCTTTGGCCTTGCGGGAATAGCGGGAATGGATACGCAGTATTTT. It encodes CASSFGLAGIAGMDTQYF.

The chain links TRBV29-1 to TRBJ2-7; D is possibly TRBD1 or TRBD2 (5 bases each). This CDR3 has 13 residues. Germline CDR1 and CDR2: SQVTM and ANQGSEA. V dropped 4 bases and J dropped 4 bases, with 14 bases sitting between them. CDR3 loop: CSVGRDGEYEQYF. DNA for the CDR3: TGCAGCGTTGGTAGGGACGGAGAATACGAGCAGTACTTC.

The chain uses TRBV30 and TRBJ2-7; D gene uncertain. Per germline, CDR1 GTSNPN and CDR2 SVGIG (reference sequence). The CDR3 consists of 12 residues. Trimming pared 8 bases from V and 0 bases from J, leaving 11 bases between. The CDR3 loop reads CAVAQNSYEQYF. In nucleotides, the CDR3 is TGTGCCGTAGCACAGAACTCCTACGAGCAGTACTTC.

The J gene is TRBJ2-7, the V gene TRBV27; no definite D call. The V end was cut by 4 bases, the J end by 0 bases, with 7 bases between. CDR1 is MNHEY, CDR2 SMNVEV, per germline (reference sequence). The CDR3 extends over 13 amino acids. CDR3 nucleotide sequence: TGTGCCAGCAGTTCGGGCCTCTCCTACGAGCAGTACTTC. Translated, it gives CASSSGLSYEQYF.

The chain employs TRBV14 and TRBJ2-1; 7 nucleotides agree with TRBD1. The CDR3 is 12 residues long. Germline loops: CDR1 SGHDN, CDR2 FVKESK. Trimming took 4 bases from V and 12 from J; bases not matched to a gene: 6. CDR3 DNA: TGTGCCAGCAGCCTAGGGGGCGAGGGGCAGTTCTTC. Translating gives CASSLGGEGQFF. The entire variable domain, with the rest obtained from reference TRBV14 and TRBJ2-1, is as follows: EAGVTQFPSHSVIEKGQTVTLRCDPISGHDNLYWYRRVMGKEIKFLLHFVKESKQDESGMPNNRFLAERTGGTYSTLKVQPAELEDSGVYFCASSLGGEGQFFGPGTRLTVL.

J is TRBJ2-7 and V is TRBV27, with D perhaps matching TRBD1 (6 bases). Germline V lookup: CDR1 MNHEY, CDR2 SMNVEV (reference sequence). The V and J ends lost 5 bases and 0 bases respectively, with 23 bases between them. This CDR3 is 18 amino acids long. The DNA of the CDR3 is TGTGCCAGCAGTCCGACCAATCGTGGAAGGGGGAACTCCTACGAGCAGTACTTC. This encodes CASSPTNRGRGNSYEQYF.

The V gene is TRBV9, the J gene TRBJ2-5; the D gene could be TRBD1 or TRBD2 (5 bases each). Trimming pared 0 bases from V and 3 bases from J, leaving 12 bases between. Looked up from germline, CDR1 is SGDLS and CDR2 is YYNGEE. The CDR3 sequence is 15 residues long. CDR3 in DNA: TGTGCCAGCAGCGTAGAGGGGACGGTAAAAGAGACCCAGTACTTC. Residues: CASSVEGTVKETQYF. Supplemented by reference TRBV9 and TRBJ2-5, the full variable domain reads DSGVTQTPKHLITATGQRVTLRCSPRSGDLSVYWYQQSLDQGLQFLIQYYNGEERAKGNILERFSAQQFPDLHSELNLSSLELGDSALYFCASSVEGTVKETQYFGPGTRLLVL.

This sequence joins TRBV5-6 and TRBJ2-2; D is uncertain. In germline, CDR1 is SGHDT, CDR2 YYEEEE. The CDR3 consists of 13 residues. Trimming took 3 bases from V and 4 from J, leaving 7 bases between them. The CDR3 nucleotides read TGTGCCAGCAGCTATGGGGTCACCGGGGAGCTGTTTTTT. This sequence encodes CASSYGVTGELFF.

The J gene is TRBJ1-3, the V gene TRBV27; D is ambiguous. This CDR3 has 16 amino acids. Germline values: CDR1 MNHEY, CDR2 SMNVEV (reference sequence). With 0 bases removed from V and 0 bases from J, the gap between germline ends came to 9 bases. Here the CDR3 reads CASSLSISGSGNTIYF. The CDR3 DNA follows: TGTGCCAGCAGTTTATCGATATCCGGCTCTGGAAACACCATATATTTT.

This clone was recorded a few times. This chain uses TRBV5-6 with TRBJ2-7; D gene unclear. This CDR3 has 12 residues. Germline V gene sequence: CDR1 SGHDT, CDR2 YYEEEE. V lost 0 bases and J 6 bases, leaving 7 bases between the germline ends. As DNA, the CDR3 is TGTGCCAGCAGCTTGGGGGCACTCGAGCAGTACTTC. Protein sequence: CASSLGALEQYF. Looking up the rest from reference TRBV5-6 and TRBJ2-7 gives the full variable domain: DAGVTQSPTHLIKTRGQQVTLRCSPKSGHDTVSWYQQALGQGPQFIFQYYEEEERQRGNFPDRFSGHQFPNYSSELNVNALLLGDSALYLCASSLGALEQYFGPGTRLTVT.

This clone was recorded a few times. V gene TRBV7-3 combines with J gene TRBJ2-7; 8 nucleotides line up with TRBD1. The junction had 10 bases not matched to a gene; V was cut back by 5 bases and J by 4 bases. Germline values: CDR1 SGHTA, CDR2 FQGTGA. The CDR3 is made up of 15 amino acids. CDR3 coding DNA: TGTGCCAGCAGCCTAGGACAGGGCGAGGGTTACGAGCAGTACTTC. It encodes CASSLGQGEGYEQYF.

CDR3 in amino acids: CSVRGGADTEAFF. The CDR3 DNA is TGCAGCGTTAGAGGGGGGGCGGACACTGAAGCTTTCTTT. The genes are TRBV29-1 and TRBJ1-1; D might be TRBD1 (6 bases). Trimming shortened V by 5 bases and J by 3 bases, and 13 bases separated the two germline ends. This CDR3 has 13 residues. From germline, CDR1 is SQVTM and CDR2 ANQGSEA.

V gene TRBV5-3 combines with J gene TRBJ1-1; D is ambiguous. TRBV5-3 is labeled an ORF, and its function is uncertain. The ends were cut back, 0 bases at V and 10 bases at J, with 16 bases in the middle. This CDR3 has 14 amino acids. The CDR3 sequence: CARSLAPYHGRAFF. The CDR3 nucleotides are TGTGCCAGAAGCTTGGCCCCCTACCACGGGAGAGCTTTCTTT.

The CDR3 DNA follows: TGTGCCAGCAGTCCGCCGGCCGGGCCCCCTGAATTTCAGTATTTT. Encoded protein: CASSPPAGPPEFQYF. The chain recombines TRBV28 with TRBJ2-3; D is unclear. Trimming removed 5 bases from V and 12 bases from J, with 24 bases in between. The CDR3 extends over 15 amino acids. Germline assignment: CDR1 MDHEN and CDR2 SYDVKM.

J is TRBJ2-5 and V is TRBV2, with TRBD2 matching 8 bases. Germline CDR1 and CDR2: SNHLY and FYNNEI. The CDR3 has 14 amino acids. V lost 4 bases to trimming and J lost 5 bases; unmatched junction nucleotides: 6. The CDR3 nucleotides are TGTGCCAGCAGTGTGCTAGCGGGTCGGGAGACCCAGTACTTC. Protein: CASSVLAGRETQYF.

The chain links TRBV15 to TRBJ1-2, with D uncertain. The germline V gene encodes CDR1 LNHNV and CDR2 YYDKDF (reference sequence). Trimming stripped 3 bases from V and 8 bases from J, with 13 bases between. This CDR3 region has 13 residues. The CDR3 loop reads CATSSRGDRGYTF. In DNA form, the CDR3 reads TGTGCCACCAGCAGCCGCGGGGATCGGGGCTACACCTTC. Combining the CDR3 with reference TRBV15 and TRBJ1-2 gives the whole variable domain DAMVIQNPRYQVTQFGKPVTLSCSQTLNHNVMYWYQQKSSQAPKLLFHYYDKDFNNEADTPDNFQSRRPNTSFCFLDIRSPGLGDTAMYLCATSSRGDRGYTFGSGTRLTVV.

By its share, this clone is medium-sized. This chain uses TRBV5-4 with TRBJ1-3; D is ambiguous. V lost 0 bases and J 0 bases, leaving 7 bases between the germline ends. CDR3 size: 15 residues. Germline CDR1 and CDR2: SGHNT and YYREEE (reference sequence). CDR3 in DNA: TGTGCCAGCAGCTTGGGGTTCAGCTCTGGAAACACCATATATTTT. This sequence encodes CASSLGFSSGNTIYF.

The chain combines TRBV5-4 with TRBJ1-2; TRBD1 might be the D (5 bases). V lost 4 bases and J lost 8, with 15 bases in between. This CDR3 has 13 amino acids. Germline-derived CDR1 and CDR2 are SGHNT and YYREEE (reference sequence). CDR3 loop: CASSVGDGDGYTF. CDR3 bases: TGTGCCAGCAGCGTGGGGGACGGGGACGGCTACACCTTC.

The J gene is TRBJ2-5, the V gene TRBV4-2; 9 positions match TRBD2. This CDR3 spans 16 amino acids. CDR1 LGHNA and CDR2 YNFKEQ come from the germline V gene. V was clipped by 0 bases and J by 1 base; unmatched bases: 3. CDR3 coding DNA: TGTGCCAGCAGCCAAGAGATACTAGCGGGCCAAGAGACCCAGTACTTC. As protein: CASSQEILAGQETQYF.